Listed here is a single TCR beta chain. Its target is unknown. Unmatched junction bases numbered 3, after V lost 6 bases and J lost 4 bases. CDR1 is SQVTM, CDR2 ANQGSEA, per germline. The CDR3 runs 14 residues. Assay used: immunoSEQ multiplex PCR; TCRdb lists only in-frame clones, some missing. The repertoire consists of 110,000 to 150,000 clones, with roughly 91% occurring once and the leading ten covering roughly 1.4%. The sample comes from a study of CD4+ T cells in melanoma. Points from the study as a whole: Reportedly, melanoma neoantigen-specific CD4+ T cells showed varied differentiation states.

J is TRBJ2-5 and V is TRBV29-1; the match to TRBD2 covers 15 bases. The sequence derives from a human donor with melanoma. The CDR3 region is CSVAGLAGGETQYF. The CDR3 DNA is TGCAGCGTGGCGGGACTAGCGGGGGGAGAGACCCAGTACTTC. Full variable domain (rest looked up from reference TRBV29-1 and TRBJ2-5): SAVISQKPSRDICQRGTSLTIQCQVDSQVTMMFWYRQQPGQSLTLIATANQGSEATYESGFVIDKFPISRPNLTFSTLTVSNMSPEDSSIYLCSVAGLAGGETQYFGPGTRLLVL.